Shown below are 13 T cell receptor beta chains from a single sample sequenced in a study of cytomegalovirus exposure and HLA in healthy donors. Assay: immunoSEQ multiplex PCR; the TCRdb copy retains only in-frame clones and omits some. The sample lists about 160,000 clones, around four fifths occurring once. Sample: PBMCs. The source of these receptors is a man aged 25-45 years in good health and CMV-seropositive.

The chain recombines TRBV9 with TRBJ1-5, with D tentatively TRBD1 (5 bases). The germline gives CDR1 SGDLS, CDR2 YYNGEE. The ends were cut back, 7 bases at V and 4 bases at J, with 18 bases in the middle. The CDR3 contains 15 residues. CDR3 DNA: TGTGCCAGCTCCTTAGGCCAGGGCGAGAATCAGCCCCAGCATTTT. Translating gives CASSLGQGENQPQHF.

The chain combines TRBV30 with TRBJ2-2, with 8 nucleotides matching TRBD1. The ends lost 8 bases at V and 0 bases at J; junction bases unmatched: 5. The CDR3 has 14 amino acids. Per the germline V gene, CDR1 is GTSNPN and CDR2 is SVGIG (reference sequence). CDR3 amino acids: CARDRGSNTGELFF. In DNA, the CDR3 is TGTGCCCGCGACAGGGGCTCGAACACCGGGGAGCTGTTTTTT.

This chain connects TRBV7-9 to TRBJ2-5; D is undetermined. The CDR3 is 15 amino acids. V dropped 5 bases and J dropped 3 bases, with 16 bases sitting between them. CDR1 SEHNR and CDR2 FQNEAQ come from the germline V gene (reference sequence). The CDR3 DNA is TGTGCCAGCAGCCTAAGCTATTTCTATGAAGAGACCCAGTACTTC. Translation gives CASSLSYFYEETQYF.

J is TRBJ1-5 and V is TRBV5-4; 8 bases line up with TRBD1. The junction had 10 bases not matched to a gene; V was cut back by 4 bases and J by 7 bases. The length of the CDR3 is 15 residues. Germline CDR1 is SGHNT and CDR2 is YYREEE (reference sequence). For the CDR3, the DNA is TGTGCCAGCAGCGCGGAGCAGGGGGCCGGGCAGCCCCAGCATTTT. Translation: CASSAEQGAGQPQHF.

The CDR3 protein is CASSVGTGDGYEQYF. The CDR3, as DNA: TGTGCCAGCAGCGTAGGGACGGGGGACGGCTACGAGCAGTACTTC. The V gene is TRBV9, the J gene TRBJ2-7; TRBD2 might be the D (6 bases). From germline, CDR1 is SGDLS and CDR2 YYNGEE. CDR3 length: 15 amino acids. V lost 0 bases and J 3 bases, leaving 13 bases between the germline ends. Full variable domain (remainder filled in from reference TRBV9 and TRBJ2-7): DSGVTQTPKHLITATGQRVTLRCSPRSGDLSVYWYQQSLDQGLQFLIQYYNGEERAKGNILERFSAQQFPDLHSELNLSSLELGDSALYFCASSVGTGDGYEQYFGPGTRLTVT.

Only a few counts were recorded for this clone. The V call is TRBV27, the J call TRBJ2-7; 9 bases match TRBD1. The CDR3 consists of 16 residues. Trimming took 1 base from V and 2 from J; bases not matched to a gene: 6. Germline V lookup: CDR1 MNHEY, CDR2 SMNVEV (reference sequence). The CDR3 here is CASSLFAGTGTYEQYF. Written as DNA, the CDR3 is TGTGCCAGCAGTTTATTTGCCGGGACAGGGACCTACGAGCAGTACTTC.

The V call is TRBV9, the J call TRBJ2-3; maybe TRBD2 (6 bases). This CDR3 contains 13 residues. From germline, CDR1 is SGDLS and CDR2 YYNGEE. Trimming stripped 4 bases from V and 7 bases from J, with 13 bases between. The CDR3 is CASSPGGEYTQYF. The CDR3 nucleotides are TGTGCCAGCAGCCCCGGAGGGGAGTATACGCAGTATTTT.

The chain links TRBV7-2 to TRBJ2-7; TRBD1 agrees at 8 bases. The CDR3 loop spans 15 amino acids. CDR1 and CDR2 from the germline V gene are SGHTA and FQGNSA. J lost 6 bases, V lost 3 bases, and 10 bases had no gene match. CDR3 in DNA: TGTGCCAGCAGCTTTGACGGGACAGGACGGTCCGAGCAGTACTTC. This encodes CASSFDGTGRSEQYF.

This chain uses TRBV7-9 with TRBJ2-1; possible D gene TRBD1, 6 bases. The ends were cut back, 8 bases at V and 3 bases at J, with 20 bases in the middle. The CDR3 has 16 amino acids. From germline, CDR1 is SEHNR and CDR2 FQNEAQ (reference sequence). CDR3 amino acids: CASLLGQGLGYNEQFF. CDR3 sequence (DNA): TGTGCCAGCCTTCTGGGGCAGGGGTTAGGCTACAATGAGCAGTTCTTC.

The J gene is TRBJ1-2, the V gene TRBV19; no clear D gene. Per germline, CDR1 LNHDA and CDR2 SQIVND (reference sequence). Trimming removed 4 bases from V and 4 bases from J, with 19 bases in between. The CDR3 has 16 residues. This chain's CDR3 is CASSKLTTQSSYGYTF. DNA for the CDR3: TGTGCCAGTAGTAAGCTGACAACGCAGAGTTCCTATGGCTACACCTTC.

The V gene is TRBV4-3, the J gene TRBJ2-7; D remains ambiguous. Trimming left V 0 bases short and J 0 bases short, with 18 bases between. The CDR3 consists of 18 residues. CDR1 and CDR2 from the germline V gene are LGHNA and YSLEER. The CDR3 nucleotides read TGCGCCAGCAGCCAAGATGCGCGACATAAAGTCCTCTCCTACGAGCAGTACTTC. Its protein product is CASSQDARHKVLSYEQYF.

The J gene is TRBJ2-5, the V gene TRBV9, with D perhaps TRBD2 (6 bases). This CDR3 region has 14 residues. Trimming shortened V by 10 bases and J by 3 bases, and 19 bases separated the two germline ends. Germline CDR1 reads SGDLS; CDR2 reads YYNGEE. CDR3: CAYAKRDSKETQYF. The CDR3 coding sequence is TGTGCCTACGCAAAACGGGACTCAAAAGAGACCCAGTACTTC.

This clone appeared a few times. This chain connects TRBV14 to TRBJ2-7; 9 positions match TRBD1. The CDR3 loop spans 15 amino acids. Trimming took 5 bases from V and 1 from J; bases not matched to a gene: 6. Germline loops: CDR1 SGHDN, CDR2 FVKESK. The chain's CDR3 is CASSYWTGESYEQYF. CDR3 sequence (DNA): TGTGCCAGCAGCTACTGGACAGGGGAGTCCTACGAGCAGTACTTC.